The sample holds a few counts of the clone carrying this T cell receptor beta chain. Its antigen is undetermined. The entry originates in a study of lymphopenia after photon versus proton radiotherapy. Findings and limits, study-wide: Only patients who died were analyzed for survival; proton advantage is unproven.

TCRdb's table, derived via immunoSEQ multiplex PCR, lists solely in-frame clones and lacks some. The sample yields about 30,000 clones, over 85% seen once. Germline V CDR1 and CDR2: MNHEY, SMNVEV (reference sequence). The CDR3 contains 18 residues. Trimming removed 3 bases from V and 4 bases from J, with 24 bases in between. This receptor was taken from a woman aged 45-65 years with cholangiocarcinoma. J is TRBJ1-1 and V is TRBV27, with D possibly being TRBD1 (6 bases). The sequences come from peripheral blood, collected from a patient treated with photon-based radiotherapy. The CDR3 here is CASSFIGGGLWESTEAFF. For the CDR3, the DNA is TGTGCCAGCAGTTTCATTGGGGGGGGCTTGTGGGAAAGCACTGAAGCTTTCTTT.